A single sample is the source of the 12 T cell receptor beta chains below, sequenced in a study of blood T cell repertoires in COVID-19. The table came from immunoSEQ multiplex PCR; TCRdb's copy has only in-frame clones and leaves some out. Of 65,000 to 90,000 clones detected, roughly 84% appear once; the ten largest clones hold less than 8%. The specimen was peripheral blood. The receptors originated from a woman in her sixties or seventies with acute or convalescent COVID-19.

The chain links TRBV7-3 to TRBJ1-3, with TRBD1 matching over 8 bases. Germline V gives CDR1 SGHTA, CDR2 FQGTGA. The CDR3 has 14 amino acids. With 9 bases clipped from V and 0 bases from J, the junction kept 4 bases outside the gene matches. This CDR3 reads CASGTGLSGNTIYF. CDR3 in DNA: TGTGCCAGTGGGACAGGCCTCTCTGGAAACACCATATATTTT.

The chain recombines TRBV6-4 with TRBJ1-6; 8 nucleotides line up with TRBD1. Trimming removed 0 bases from V and 7 bases from J; junction bases left unmatched: 8. This CDR3 is 17 amino acids long. Germline V gives CDR1 MRHNA, CDR2 SNTAGT. CDR3 residues: CASSDSNPGQVNSPLHF. As DNA, the CDR3 is TGTGCCAGCAGTGACTCCAACCCGGGACAGGTAAATTCACCCCTCCACTTT.

The rearrangement links TRBV7-2 to TRBJ1-5; D perhaps matches TRBD1 (5 bases). This CDR3 contains 16 residues. With 5 bases removed from V and 0 bases from J, the gap between germline ends came to 14 bases. In germline, CDR1 is SGHTA, CDR2 FQGNSA. CDR3 bases: TGTGCCAGCAGCCTCAGATCAGGGTCTAGCAATCAGCCCCAGCATTTT. As protein: CASSLRSGSSNQPQHF.

The gene calls are TRBV9 and TRBJ2-2, with D possibly matching TRBD1 (5 bases). The CDR3 runs 14 residues. The germline V gene encodes CDR1 SGDLS and CDR2 YYNGEE. The germline V and J ends were trimmed by 4 bases and 1 base, with 8 bases remaining between them. The CDR3 nucleotides read TGTGCCAGCAGCTCAGGACAGAACACCGGGGAGCTGTTTTTT. Translated, it gives CASSSGQNTGELFF. The full variable domain, its missing parts supplied by reference TRBV9 and TRBJ2-2, is DSGVTQTPKHLITATGQRVTLRCSPRSGDLSVYWYQQSLDQGLQFLIQYYNGEERAKGNILERFSAQQFPDLHSELNLSSLELGDSALYFCASSSGQNTGELFFGEGSRLTVL.

The genes are TRBV27 and TRBJ2-7; tentatively, D is TRBD1 (6 bases). CDR1 is MNHEY and CDR2 is SMNVEV in the germline V gene (reference sequence). V shed 3 bases and J shed 0 bases, with 12 bases lying between them. The CDR3 loop spans 15 amino acids. The CDR3 DNA is TGTGCCAGCAGTTTGCAGCAAGGGGGCTCCTACGAGCAGTACTTC. Its translation: CASSLQQGGSYEQYF.

This rearrangement joins TRBV5-1 to TRBJ2-5; D ambiguous. Trimming shortened V by 1 base and J by 5 bases, and 18 bases separated the two germline ends. The CDR3 spans 16 residues. The germline V gene encodes CDR1 SGHRS and CDR2 YFSETQ. The CDR3 sequence: CASSLFGSPPEETQYF. The DNA for the CDR3 is TGCGCCAGCAGCTTGTTCGGGTCTCCGCCCGAGGAGACCCAGTACTTC.

This chain uses TRBV5-5 with TRBJ2-1; 8 bases match TRBD1. The CDR3 is 15 amino acids. CDR1 SGHKS and CDR2 YYEKEE come from the germline V gene (reference sequence). With 3 bases clipped from V and 5 bases from J, the junction kept 7 bases outside the gene matches. The CDR3 bases are TGTGCCAGCAGCTCCGGGACAGGTTTCGACAATGAGCAGTTCTTC. This sequence encodes CASSSGTGFDNEQFF. Variable domain in full (rest from reference TRBV5-5 and TRBJ2-1): DAGVTQSPTHLIKTRGQQVTLRCSPISGHKSVSWYQQVLGQGPQFIFQYYEKEERGRGNFPDRFSARQFPNYSSELNVNALLLGDSALYLCASSSGTGFDNEQFFGPGTRLTVL.

The rearrangement uses TRBV19 and TRBJ1-2, with D unclear. The germline V gene has CDR1 LNHDA and CDR2 SQIVND (reference sequence). Trimming removed 7 bases from V and 9 bases from J, with 21 bases in between. The CDR3 runs to 14 residues. As DNA, the CDR3 is TGTGCCAGTATGGAGGGCACGAACCCTGGGAGCTACACCTTC. Its protein is CASMEGTNPGSYTF.

The chain has TRBV18 and TRBJ1-1; D might be TRBD1 (5 bases). The CDR3 runs to 18 residues. V gave up 4 bases and J gave up 0 bases, with 21 bases separating them. The germline V gene has CDR1 KGHSH and CDR2 LQKENI. For the CDR3, the DNA is TGTGCCAGCTCACGCTCCGGGTCGCGGGGGACTATGAACACTGAAGCTTTCTTT. It translates to CASSRSGSRGTMNTEAFF. Complete variable domain (other parts from reference TRBV18 and TRBJ1-1): NAGVMQNPRHLVRRRGQEARLRCSPMKGHSHVYWYRQLPEEGLKFMVYLQKENIIDESGMPKERFSAEFPKEGPSILRIQQVVRGDSAAYFCASSRSGSRGTMNTEAFFGQGTRLTVV.

The CDR3 sequence is CASSARTGLGNTIYF. Written as DNA, the CDR3 is TGTGCCAGCAGCGCGCGGACAGGTCTTGGAAACACCATATATTTT. The chain joins TRBV13 to TRBJ1-3; 7 bases map to TRBD1. V gave up 5 bases and J gave up 3 bases; unmatched junction bases: 7. The CDR3 sequence is 15 residues long. CDR1 is PRHDT and CDR2 is FYEKMQ in the germline V gene (reference sequence).

This chain connects TRBV15 to TRBJ1-4; D remains ambiguous. Looked up from germline, CDR1 is LNHNV and CDR2 is YYDKDF (reference sequence). This CDR3 is built from 12 residues. Between the trimmed V and J ends, which lost 1 base and 8 bases, there was a span of 5 bases. The CDR3 sequence: CATSRAGEKLFF. As DNA, the CDR3 is TGTGCCACCAGCAGAGCGGGAGAAAAACTGTTTTTT.

The chain carries TRBV7-2 and TRBJ1-4; TRBD1 is a possible D gene (5 bases). The CDR3 consists of 13 residues. The V end lost 1 base, the J end lost 10 bases, and 10 bases lay between the germline ends. Germline V gene data show CDR1 as SGHTA and CDR2 as FQGNSA. DNA of the CDR3: TGTGCCAGCAGCTTAGATGCGGGGGGAAAACTGTTTTTT. This gives the protein CASSLDAGGKLFF.